This T cell receptor beta chain was captured in a study of T cells after yellow fever vaccination. This clonotype was observed a handful of times. In germline, CDR1 is MNHEY, CDR2 SVGAGI. This CDR3 spans 13 amino acids. The V end lost 2 bases, the J end lost 8 bases, and 9 bases lay between the germline ends. Each CDR3 protein is one row after TCRdb ran MiXCR on the 5' RACE reads. The sample records hundreds of thousands of distinct CDR3 sequences, 9% to 15% being singletons. The rearrangement joins TRBV6-5 to TRBJ1-4, with D hard to call. The sequence came from a man aged 30 to 45 who received the YFV17D yellow fever vaccine. The material was PBMCs, obtained on the day of the yellow fever booster vaccination. The CDR3 DNA sequence: TGTGCCAGCAGTTACGGGCGTAGAGAAAAACTGTTTTTT. Its translation is CASSYGRREKLFF.